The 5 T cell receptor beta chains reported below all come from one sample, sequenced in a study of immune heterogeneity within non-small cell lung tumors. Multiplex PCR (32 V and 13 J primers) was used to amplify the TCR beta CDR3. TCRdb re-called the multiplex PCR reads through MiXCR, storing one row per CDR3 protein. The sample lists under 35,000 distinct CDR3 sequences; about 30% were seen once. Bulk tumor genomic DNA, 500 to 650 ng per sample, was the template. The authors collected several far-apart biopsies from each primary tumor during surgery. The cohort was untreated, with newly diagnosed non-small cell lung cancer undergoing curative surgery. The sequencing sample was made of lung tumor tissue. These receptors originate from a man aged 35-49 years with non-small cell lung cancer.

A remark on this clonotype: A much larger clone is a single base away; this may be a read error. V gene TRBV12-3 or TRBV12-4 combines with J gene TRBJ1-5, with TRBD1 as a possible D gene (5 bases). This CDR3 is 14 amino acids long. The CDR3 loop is CASSVGGSNQPRHF. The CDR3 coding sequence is TGTGCCAGCAGTGTCGGGGGGTCAAATCAGCCCCGGCATTTT.

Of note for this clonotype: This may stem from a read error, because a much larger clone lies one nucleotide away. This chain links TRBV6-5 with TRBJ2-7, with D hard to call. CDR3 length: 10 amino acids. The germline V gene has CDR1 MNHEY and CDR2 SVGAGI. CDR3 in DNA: TGTACCAGCAGAAACTACGAGCAGTACTTC. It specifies CTSRNYEQYF.

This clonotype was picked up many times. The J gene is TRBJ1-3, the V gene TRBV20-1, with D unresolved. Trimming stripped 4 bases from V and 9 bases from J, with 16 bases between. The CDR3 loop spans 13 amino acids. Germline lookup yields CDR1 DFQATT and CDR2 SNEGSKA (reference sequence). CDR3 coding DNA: TGCAGTGCTATCGGTCCCTCGGAAGTCACCATATATTTT. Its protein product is CSAIGPSEVTIYF.

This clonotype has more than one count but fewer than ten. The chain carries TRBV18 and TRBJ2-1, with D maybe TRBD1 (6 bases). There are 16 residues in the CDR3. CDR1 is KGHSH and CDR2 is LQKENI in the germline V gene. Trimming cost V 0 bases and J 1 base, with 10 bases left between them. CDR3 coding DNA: TGTGCCAGCTCACCACCTGCCAGGGGATCCTACAATGAGCAGTTCTTC. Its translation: CASSPPARGSYNEQFF.

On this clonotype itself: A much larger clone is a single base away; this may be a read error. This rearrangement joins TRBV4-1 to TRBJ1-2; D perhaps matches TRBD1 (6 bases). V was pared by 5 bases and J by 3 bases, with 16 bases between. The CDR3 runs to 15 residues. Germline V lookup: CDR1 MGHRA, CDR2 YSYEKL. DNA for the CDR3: TGCGCCAGCAGCGAGGGGGACGGGCGGTACTATGGCTACACCTTC. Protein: CASSEGDGRYYGYTF.